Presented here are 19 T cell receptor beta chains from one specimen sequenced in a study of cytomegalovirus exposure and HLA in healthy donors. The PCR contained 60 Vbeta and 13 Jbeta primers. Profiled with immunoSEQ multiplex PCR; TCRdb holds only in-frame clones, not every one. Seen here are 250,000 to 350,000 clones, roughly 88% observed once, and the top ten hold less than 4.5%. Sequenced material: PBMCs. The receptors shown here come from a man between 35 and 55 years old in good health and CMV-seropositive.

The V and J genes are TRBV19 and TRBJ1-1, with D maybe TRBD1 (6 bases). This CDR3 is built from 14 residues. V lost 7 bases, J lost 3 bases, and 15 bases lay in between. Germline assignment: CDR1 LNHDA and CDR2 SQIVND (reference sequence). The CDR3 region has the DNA TGTGCCAGTACCGATTTAGGGGGACACACTGAAGCTTTCTTT. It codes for CASTDLGGHTEAFF.

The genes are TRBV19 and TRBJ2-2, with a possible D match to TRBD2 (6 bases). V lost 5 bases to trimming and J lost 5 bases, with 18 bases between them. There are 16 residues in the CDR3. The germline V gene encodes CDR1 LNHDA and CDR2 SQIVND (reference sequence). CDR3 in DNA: TGTGCCAGTAGTCAGAACGGGAGAGTAGGGACCGGGGAGCTGTTTTTT. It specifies CASSQNGRVGTGELFF.

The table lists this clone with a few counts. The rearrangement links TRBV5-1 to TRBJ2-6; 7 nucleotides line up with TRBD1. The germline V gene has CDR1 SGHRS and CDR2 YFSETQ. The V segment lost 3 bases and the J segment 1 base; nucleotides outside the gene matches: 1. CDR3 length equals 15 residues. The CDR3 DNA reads TGCGCCAGCAGCTCGACAGGGTCTGGGGCCAACGTCCTGACTTTC. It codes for CASSSTGSGANVLTF. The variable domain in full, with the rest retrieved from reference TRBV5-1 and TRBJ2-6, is KAGVTQTPRYLIKTRGQQVTLSCSPISGHRSVSWYQQTPGQGLQFLFEYFSETQRNKGNFPGRFSGRQFSNSRSEMNVSTLELGDSALYLCASSSTGSGANVLTFGAGSRLTVL.

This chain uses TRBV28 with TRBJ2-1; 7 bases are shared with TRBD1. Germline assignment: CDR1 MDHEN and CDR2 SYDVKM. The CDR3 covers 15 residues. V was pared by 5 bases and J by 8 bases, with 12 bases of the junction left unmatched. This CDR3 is CASSTLDRLVYEQFF. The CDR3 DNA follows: TGTGCCAGCAGTACGCTGGACAGGTTGGTATATGAGCAGTTCTTC.

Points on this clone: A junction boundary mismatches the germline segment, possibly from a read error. CDR3 region: CSVEGTGGPTDTQYF. The CDR3 coding sequence is TGCAGCGTCGAAGGGACGGGAGGACCCACAGATACGCAGTATTTT. The J gene is TRBJ2-3, the V gene TRBV29-1, with 7 bases matching TRBD2. Germline V gene lookup returns CDR1 SQVTM and CDR2 ANQGSEA. CDR3 size: 15 residues.

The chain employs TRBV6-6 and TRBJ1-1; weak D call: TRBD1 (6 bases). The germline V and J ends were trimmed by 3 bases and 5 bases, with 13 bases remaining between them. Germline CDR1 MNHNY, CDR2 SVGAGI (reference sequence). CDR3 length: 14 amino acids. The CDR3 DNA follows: TGTGCCAGCAGTTATGCAGGGGAGAGTACTGAAGCTTTCTTT. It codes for CASSYAGESTEAFF.

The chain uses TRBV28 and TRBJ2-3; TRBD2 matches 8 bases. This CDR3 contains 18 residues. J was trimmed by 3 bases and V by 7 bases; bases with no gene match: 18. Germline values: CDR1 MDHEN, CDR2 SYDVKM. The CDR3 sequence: CASTPLRGRAGETDTQYF. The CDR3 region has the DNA TGTGCCAGCACCCCGCTACGAGGTCGAGCGGGAGAAACAGATACGCAGTATTTT. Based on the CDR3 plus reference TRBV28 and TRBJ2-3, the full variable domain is DVKVTQSSRYLVKRTGEKVFLECVQDMDHENMFWYRQDPGLGLRLIYFSYDVKMKEKGDIPEGYSVSREKKERFSLILESASTNQTSMYLCASTPLRGRAGETDTQYFGPGTRLTVL.

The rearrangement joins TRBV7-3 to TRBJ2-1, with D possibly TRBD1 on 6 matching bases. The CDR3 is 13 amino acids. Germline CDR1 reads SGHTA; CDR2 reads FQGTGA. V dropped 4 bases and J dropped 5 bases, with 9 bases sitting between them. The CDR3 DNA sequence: TGTGCCAGCAGCTGGGGGCGCAACAATGAGCAGTTCTTC. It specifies CASSWGRNNEQFF.

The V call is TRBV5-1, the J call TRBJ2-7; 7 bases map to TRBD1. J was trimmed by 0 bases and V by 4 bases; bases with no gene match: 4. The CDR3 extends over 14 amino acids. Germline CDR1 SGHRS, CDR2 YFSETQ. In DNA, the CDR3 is TGCGCCAGCAGCCCGGGACAGAACTCCTACGAGCAGTACTTC. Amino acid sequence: CASSPGQNSYEQYF.

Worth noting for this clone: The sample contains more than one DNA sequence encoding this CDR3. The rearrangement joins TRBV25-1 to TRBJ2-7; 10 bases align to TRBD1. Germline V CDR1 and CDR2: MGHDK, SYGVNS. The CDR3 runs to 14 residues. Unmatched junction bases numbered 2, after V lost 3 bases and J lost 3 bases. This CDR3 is CASSDRDRGYEQYF. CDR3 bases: TGTGCCAGCAGTGACCGGGACAGGGGCTACGAGCAGTACTTC.

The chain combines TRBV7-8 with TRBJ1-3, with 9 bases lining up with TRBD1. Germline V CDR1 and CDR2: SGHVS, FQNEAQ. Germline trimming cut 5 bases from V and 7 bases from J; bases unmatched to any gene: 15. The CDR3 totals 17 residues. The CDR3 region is CASSPRDRGLTWNTIYF. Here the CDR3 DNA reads TGTGCCAGCAGCCCGCGTGACAGGGGGTTAACGTGGAACACCATATATTTT. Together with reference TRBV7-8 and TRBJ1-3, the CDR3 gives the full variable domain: GAGVSQSPRYKVAKRGQDVALRCDPISGHVSLFWYQQALGQGPEFLTYFQNEAQLDKSGLPSDRFFAERPEGSVSTLKIQRTQQEDSAVYLCASSPRDRGLTWNTIYFGEGSWLTVV.

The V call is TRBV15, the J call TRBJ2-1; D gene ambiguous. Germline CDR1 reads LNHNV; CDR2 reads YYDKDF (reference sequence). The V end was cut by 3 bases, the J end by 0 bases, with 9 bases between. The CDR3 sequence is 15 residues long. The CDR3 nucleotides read TGTGCCACCAGCAGTATGAGAAGCTCCTACAATGAGCAGTTCTTC. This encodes CATSSMRSSYNEQFF.

The CDR3 region is CASSPDRGMNTEAFF. The DNA of the CDR3 is TGTGCCAGCAGTCCCGACAGGGGAATGAACACTGAAGCTTTCTTT. The chain employs TRBV6-6 and TRBJ1-1; TRBD1 matches at 8 bases. Trimming at V came to 5 bases and at J to 0 bases, leaving 5 bases not matched to a gene. Germline V gene sequence: CDR1 MNHNY, CDR2 SVGAGI (reference sequence). The CDR3 sequence is 15 residues long.

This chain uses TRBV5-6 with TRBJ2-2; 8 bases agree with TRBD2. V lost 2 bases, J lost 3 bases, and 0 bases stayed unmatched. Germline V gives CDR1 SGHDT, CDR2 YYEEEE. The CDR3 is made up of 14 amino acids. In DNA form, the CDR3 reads TGTGCCAGCAGCTTTAGCGGGGACACCGGGGAGCTGTTTTTT. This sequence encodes CASSFSGDTGELFF.

The CDR3 sequence is CAWKADRGSYNEQFF. CDR3 in DNA: TGTGCCTGGAAGGCGGACAGGGGGTCCTACAATGAGCAGTTCTTC. The rearrangement links TRBV30 to TRBJ2-1; 10 bases are shared with TRBD1. The CDR3 runs to 15 residues. The germline V gene has CDR1 GTSNPN and CDR2 SVGIG (reference sequence). Unmatched junction bases numbered 4, after V lost 4 bases and J lost 1 base.

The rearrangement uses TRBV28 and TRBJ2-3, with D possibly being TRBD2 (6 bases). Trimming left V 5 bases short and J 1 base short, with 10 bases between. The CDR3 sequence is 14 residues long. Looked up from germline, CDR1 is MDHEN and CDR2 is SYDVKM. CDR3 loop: CASSLAKGTDTQYF. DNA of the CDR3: TGTGCCAGCAGTCTAGCGAAAGGCACAGATACGCAGTATTTT. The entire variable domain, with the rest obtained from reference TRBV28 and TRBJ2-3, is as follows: DVKVTQSSRYLVKRTGEKVFLECVQDMDHENMFWYRQDPGLGLRLIYFSYDVKMKEKGDIPEGYSVSREKKERFSLILESASTNQTSMYLCASSLAKGTDTQYFGPGTRLTVL.

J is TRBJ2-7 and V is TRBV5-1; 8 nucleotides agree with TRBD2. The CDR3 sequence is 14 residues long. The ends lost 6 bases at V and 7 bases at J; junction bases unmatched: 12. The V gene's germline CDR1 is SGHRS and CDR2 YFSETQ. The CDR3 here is CASNRVAGSREQYF. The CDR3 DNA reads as TGCGCCAGCAACCGGGTAGCGGGGTCCCGGGAGCAGTACTTC.

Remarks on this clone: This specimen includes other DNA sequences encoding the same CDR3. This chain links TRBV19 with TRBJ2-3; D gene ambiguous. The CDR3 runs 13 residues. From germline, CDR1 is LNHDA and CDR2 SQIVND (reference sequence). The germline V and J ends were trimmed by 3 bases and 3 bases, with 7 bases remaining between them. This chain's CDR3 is CASSIVETDTQYF. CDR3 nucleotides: TGTGCCAGTAGTATTGTAGAGACAGATACGCAGTATTTT.

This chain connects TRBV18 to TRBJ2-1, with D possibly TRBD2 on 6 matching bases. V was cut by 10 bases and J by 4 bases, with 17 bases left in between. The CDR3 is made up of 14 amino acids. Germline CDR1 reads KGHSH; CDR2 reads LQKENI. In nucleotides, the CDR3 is TGTGCCAATTCCCTCGGGGGATCGTACAATGAGCAGTTCTTC. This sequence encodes CANSLGGSYNEQFF.